The entry below gives a single T cell receptor (beta chain) sequence along with its context. A read error may explain this, as a much larger clone is one base away. This entry belongs to a study of patients with pleural tuberculosis. The CDR3 is 15 amino acids. Germline CDR1 KGHSH, CDR2 LQKENI. V was cut by 3 bases and J by 4 bases, with 15 bases left in between. MiXCR, applied by TCRdb to the reads, yields one record per CDR3 protein. The sample has around 49,000 distinct CDR3 sequences, about 7.9% seen once. V usage is TRBV18 and J usage is TRBJ1-1; D possibly corresponds to TRBD1 (5 bases). This sequence originates from a human donor with pleural tuberculosis. This CDR3 is CASSPGRDVSTEAFF. The CDR3 DNA reads TGTGCCAGCTCACCGGGCCGGGACGTGAGCACTGAAGCTTTCTTT.